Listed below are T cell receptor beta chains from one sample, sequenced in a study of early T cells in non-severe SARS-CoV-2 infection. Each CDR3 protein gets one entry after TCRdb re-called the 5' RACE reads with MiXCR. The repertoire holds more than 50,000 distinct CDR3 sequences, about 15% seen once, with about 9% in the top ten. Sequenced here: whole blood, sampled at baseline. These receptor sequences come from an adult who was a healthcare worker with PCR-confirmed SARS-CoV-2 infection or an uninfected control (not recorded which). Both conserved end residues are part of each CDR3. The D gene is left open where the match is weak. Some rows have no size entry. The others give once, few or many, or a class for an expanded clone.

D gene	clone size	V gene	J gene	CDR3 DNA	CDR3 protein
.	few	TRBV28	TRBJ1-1	TGTGCCAGCAGTTCTACAGGGTTAGGGACTGAAGCTTTCTTT	CASSSTGLGTEAFF
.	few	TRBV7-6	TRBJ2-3	TGTGCCAGCAGCCCCACCGGGAGACTGGGGTCGGATACGCAGTATTTT	CASSPTGRLGSDTQYF
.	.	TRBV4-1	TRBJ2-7	TGCGCCAGCAGCCACCAGGGTCGAGGGTACGAGCAGTACTTC	CASSHQGRGYEQYF
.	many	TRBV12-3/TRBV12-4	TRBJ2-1	TGTGCCAGCTCCACGTCGGCAGGGTGGGAGCAGTTCTTC	CASSTSAGWEQFF
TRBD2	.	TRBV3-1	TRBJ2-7	TGTGCCAGCAGTCGGGGACTAGCGGCCTTAAAAAGCGAGCAGTACTTC	CASSRGLAALKSEQYF
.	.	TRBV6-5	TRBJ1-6	TGTGCCAGCAGTTACTCAGGGGCCTCCTATAATTCACCCCTCCACTTT	CASSYSGASYNSPLHF
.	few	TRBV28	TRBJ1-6	TGTGCCAGCAGTCCTGGGCAAGGGGGGCCCCTCCACTTT	CASSPGQGGPLHF
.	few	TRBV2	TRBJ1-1	TGTGCCAGCGGGGCACAGGTATTTGAAGCTTTCTTT	CASGAQVFEAFF
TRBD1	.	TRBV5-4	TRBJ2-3	TGTGCCAGCAGCTTGGAAGGGGGCGGAAGCACAGATACGCAGTATTTT	CASSLEGGGSTDTQYF
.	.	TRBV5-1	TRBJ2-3	TGCGCCAGCAGCTTCATTCCCAGGGGAACGGATACGCAGTATTTT	CASSFIPRGTDTQYF
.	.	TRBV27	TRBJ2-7	TGTGCCAGCAGCCTACAGGGGAGGCGCGAGCAGTACTTC	CASSLQGRREQYF
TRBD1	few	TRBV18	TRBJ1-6	TGTGCCAGCTCAGCCGGGACAGATAATTCACCCCTCCACTTT	CASSAGTDNSPLHF
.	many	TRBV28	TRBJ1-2	TGTGCCAGCAGTTTAATTGATCGACTCCCGACCTATGGCTACACCTTC	CASSLIDRLPTYGYTF
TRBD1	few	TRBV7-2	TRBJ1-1	TGTGCCAGCAGCCCTAGAATGGGACAGGCCGTACCTGAAGCTTTCTTT	CASSPRMGQAVPEAFF
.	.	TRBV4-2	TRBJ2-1	TGTGCCAGCAGCCAAGTCGACTCCTACAATGAGCAGTTCTTC	CASSQVDSYNEQFF